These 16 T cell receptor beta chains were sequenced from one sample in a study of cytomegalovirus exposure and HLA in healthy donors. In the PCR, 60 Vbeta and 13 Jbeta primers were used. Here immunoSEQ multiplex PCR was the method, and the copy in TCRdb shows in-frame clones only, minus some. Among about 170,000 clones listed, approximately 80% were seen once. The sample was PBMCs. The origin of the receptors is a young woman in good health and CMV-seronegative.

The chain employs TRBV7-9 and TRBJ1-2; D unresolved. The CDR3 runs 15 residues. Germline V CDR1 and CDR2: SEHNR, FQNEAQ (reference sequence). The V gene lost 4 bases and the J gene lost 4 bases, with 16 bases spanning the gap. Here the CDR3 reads CASSSEGGSLYGYTF. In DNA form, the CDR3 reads TGTGCCAGCAGCTCCGAAGGCGGCAGCCTCTATGGCTACACCTTC.

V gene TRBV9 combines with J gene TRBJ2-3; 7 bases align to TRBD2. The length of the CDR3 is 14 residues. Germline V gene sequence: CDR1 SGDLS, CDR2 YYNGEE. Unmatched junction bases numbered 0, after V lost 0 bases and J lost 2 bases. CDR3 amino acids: CASSVGDYTDTQYF. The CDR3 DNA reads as TGTGCCAGCAGCGTAGGGGACTACACAGATACGCAGTATTTT.

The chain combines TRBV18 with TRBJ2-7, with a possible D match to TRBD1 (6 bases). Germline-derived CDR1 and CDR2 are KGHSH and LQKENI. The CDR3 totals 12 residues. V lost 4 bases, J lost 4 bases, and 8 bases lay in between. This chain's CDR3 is CASSLGGYEQYF. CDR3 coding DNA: TGTGCCAGCTCACTAGGGGGTTACGAGCAGTACTTC.

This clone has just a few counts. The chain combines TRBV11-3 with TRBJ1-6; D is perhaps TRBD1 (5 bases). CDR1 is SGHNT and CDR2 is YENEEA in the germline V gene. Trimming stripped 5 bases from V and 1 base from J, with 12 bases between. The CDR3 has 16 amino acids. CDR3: CASSPGGRSYNSPLHF. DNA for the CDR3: TGTGCCAGCAGCCCCGGGGGACGGTCCTATAATTCACCCCTCCACTTT.

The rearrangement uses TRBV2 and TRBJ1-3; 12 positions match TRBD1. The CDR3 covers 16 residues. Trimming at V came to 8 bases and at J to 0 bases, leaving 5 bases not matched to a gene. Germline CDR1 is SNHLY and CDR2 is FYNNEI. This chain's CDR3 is CASGGTGGYSGNTIYF. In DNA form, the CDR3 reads TGTGCCAGCGGGGGGACAGGGGGCTACTCTGGAAACACCATATATTTT.

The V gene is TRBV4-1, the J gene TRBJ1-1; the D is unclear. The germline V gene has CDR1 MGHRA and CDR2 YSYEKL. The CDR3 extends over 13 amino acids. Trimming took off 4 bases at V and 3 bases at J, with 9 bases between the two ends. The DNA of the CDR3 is TGCGCCAGCAGCCTAGCGGGCTACACTGAAGCTTTCTTT. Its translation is CASSLAGYTEAFF.

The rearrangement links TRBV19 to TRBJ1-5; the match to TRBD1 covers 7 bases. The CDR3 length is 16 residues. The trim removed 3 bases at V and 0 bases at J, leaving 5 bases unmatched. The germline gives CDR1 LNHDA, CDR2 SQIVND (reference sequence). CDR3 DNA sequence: TGTGCCAGTAGTATCCGTGAGGGGGCTAGCAATCAGCCCCAGCATTTT. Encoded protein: CASSIREGASNQPQHF.

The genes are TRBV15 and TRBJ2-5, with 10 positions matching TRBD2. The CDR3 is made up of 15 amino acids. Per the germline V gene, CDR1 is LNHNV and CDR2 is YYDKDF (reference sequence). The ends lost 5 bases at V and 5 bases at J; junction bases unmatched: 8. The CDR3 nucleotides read TGTGCCACCAGCCTGGGCCTAGCGGGAGCTGAGACCCAGTACTTC. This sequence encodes CATSLGLAGAETQYF.

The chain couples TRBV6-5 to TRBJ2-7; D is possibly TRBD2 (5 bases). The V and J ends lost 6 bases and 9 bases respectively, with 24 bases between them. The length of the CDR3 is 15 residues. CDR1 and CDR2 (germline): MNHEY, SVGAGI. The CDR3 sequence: CASRWLGEPSSGQYF. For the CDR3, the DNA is TGTGCCAGCAGATGGCTCGGGGAACCCTCTTCTGGGCAGTACTTC.

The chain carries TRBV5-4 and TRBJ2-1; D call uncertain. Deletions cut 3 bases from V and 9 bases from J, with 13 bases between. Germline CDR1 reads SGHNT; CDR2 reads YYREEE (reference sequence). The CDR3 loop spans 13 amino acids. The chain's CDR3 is CASSSNNLGEQFF. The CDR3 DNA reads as TGTGCCAGCAGCTCCAATAACCTCGGTGAGCAGTTCTTC.

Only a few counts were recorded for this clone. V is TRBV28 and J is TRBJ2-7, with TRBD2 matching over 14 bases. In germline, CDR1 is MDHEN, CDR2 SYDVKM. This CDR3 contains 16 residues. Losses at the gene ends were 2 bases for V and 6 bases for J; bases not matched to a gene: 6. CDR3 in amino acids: CASSLPRLAGGREQYF. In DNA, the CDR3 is TGTGCCAGCAGTTTACCCCGACTAGCGGGAGGGCGCGAGCAGTACTTC.

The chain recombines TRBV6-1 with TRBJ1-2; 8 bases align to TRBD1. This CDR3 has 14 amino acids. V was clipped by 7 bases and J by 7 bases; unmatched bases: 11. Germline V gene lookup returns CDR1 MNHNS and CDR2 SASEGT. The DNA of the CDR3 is TGTGCCAGCACTTCGGGACAGGCCTCTCTTGGCTACACCTTC. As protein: CASTSGQASLGYTF.

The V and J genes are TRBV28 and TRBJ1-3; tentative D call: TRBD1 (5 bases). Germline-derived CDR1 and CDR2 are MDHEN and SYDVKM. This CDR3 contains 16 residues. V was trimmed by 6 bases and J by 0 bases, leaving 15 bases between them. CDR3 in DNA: TGTGCCAGCAGGTCTCCAGGGAGGGCCTCTGGAAACACCATATATTTT. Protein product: CASRSPGRASGNTIYF.

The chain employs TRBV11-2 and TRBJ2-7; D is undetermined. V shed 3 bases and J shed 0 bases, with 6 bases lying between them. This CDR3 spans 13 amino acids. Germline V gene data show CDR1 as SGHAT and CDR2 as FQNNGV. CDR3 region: CASSFPGSYEQYF. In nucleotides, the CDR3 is TGTGCCAGCAGCTTTCCGGGCTCCTACGAGCAGTACTTC.

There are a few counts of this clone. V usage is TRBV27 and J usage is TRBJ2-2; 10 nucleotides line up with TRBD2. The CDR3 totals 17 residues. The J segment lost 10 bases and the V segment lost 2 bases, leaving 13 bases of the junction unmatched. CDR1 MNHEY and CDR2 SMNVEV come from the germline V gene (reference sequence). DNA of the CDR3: TGTGCCAGCAGTTTAAAGCTAGCGGGAGTTCTCCCCGAGGAGCTGTTTTTT. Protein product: CASSLKLAGVLPEELFF.

The CDR3 spells CASSLTGDSNQPQHF. The CDR3, as DNA: TGTGCCAGCAGTTTGACAGGGGATAGCAATCAGCCCCAGCATTTT. The genes are TRBV27 and TRBJ1-5; 8 nucleotides match TRBD1. The CDR3 runs to 15 residues. Looked up from germline, CDR1 is MNHEY and CDR2 is SMNVEV (reference sequence). J was trimmed by 0 bases and V by 3 bases; bases with no gene match: 1.